The 27 T cell receptor beta chains presented below share a single source sample, sequenced in a study of blood T cell repertoires in COVID-19. Here immunoSEQ multiplex PCR was the method, and the copy in TCRdb shows in-frame clones only, minus some. The table records about 69,000 clones, roughly four fifths of them present only once. Sequencing was performed on peripheral blood. These TCRs come from a man over 45 with COVID-19, enrolled during active disease.

Worth noting for this clone: Compared with germline, one end of the junction differs, possibly owing to a read error. This chain uses TRBV2 with TRBJ2-3, with D perhaps matching TRBD2 (6 bases). Germline assignment: CDR1 SNHLY and CDR2 FYNNEI. This CDR3 comprises 14 residues. The CDR3 reads CASSGITSRDTQYF. The CDR3 DNA reads TGTGCCAGCAGTGGTATCACTAGCAGAGATACGCAGTATTTT.

The V gene is TRBV15, the J gene TRBJ1-2, with a possible D match to TRBD1 (6 bases). CDR3 length: 15 amino acids. The ends were cut back, 0 bases at V and 4 bases at J, with 12 bases in the middle. CDR1 and CDR2 from the germline V gene are LNHNV and YYDKDF (reference sequence). CDR3 residues: CATSREDRAGYGYTF. Here the CDR3 DNA reads TGTGCCACCAGCAGAGAGGACAGAGCTGGCTATGGCTACACCTTC.

The CDR3 here is CASSLGQNNYGYTF. As DNA, the CDR3 is TGTGCCAGCAGCTTAGGACAGAATAACTATGGCTACACCTTC. The chain couples TRBV7-9 to TRBJ1-2; D perhaps matches TRBD1 (5 bases). Germline V gives CDR1 SEHNR, CDR2 FQNEAQ (reference sequence). Trimming took 1 base from V and 1 from J, leaving 7 bases between them. The CDR3 is 14 residues long.

The J gene is TRBJ1-5, the V gene TRBV7-2; D perhaps matches TRBD1 (6 bases). CDR1 is SGHTA, CDR2 FQGNSA, per germline. V was cut by 5 bases and J by 10 bases, with 15 bases left in between. The CDR3 contains 13 residues. CDR3 loop: CASSTNRDTPQHF. As DNA, the CDR3 is TGTGCCAGCAGCACCAACCGGGACACCCCCCAGCATTTT.

This clone was picked up a small number of times. The chain is built from TRBV6-1 and TRBJ1-5, with 8 bases identical to TRBD1. V lost 2 bases and J lost 2; bases outside the gene matches: 5. Looked up from germline, CDR1 is MNHNS and CDR2 is SASEGT. This CDR3 region has 16 residues. In DNA, the CDR3 is TGTGCCAGCAGTGAACAAACAGGGGGGGGCAATCAGCCCCAGCATTTT. It yields the protein CASSEQTGGGNQPQHF.

The chain employs TRBV27 and TRBJ1-6, with 7 positions matching TRBD1. From germline, CDR1 is MNHEY and CDR2 SMNVEV (reference sequence). J was trimmed by 4 bases and V by 5 bases; bases with no gene match: 8. This CDR3 comprises 16 residues. The CDR3 protein is CASSRGQMGYNSPLHF. CDR3 bases: TGTGCCAGCAGTAGGGGGCAGATGGGTTATAATTCACCCCTCCACTTT.

The rearrangement uses TRBV6-2 or TRBV6-3 and TRBJ1-5, with D possibly matching TRBD1 (6 bases). V was shortened by 2 bases and J by 0 bases, with 8 bases between the two germline ends. The CDR3 spans 15 residues. Germline CDR1 reads MNHEY; CDR2 reads SVGEGT. CDR3 region: CASSYGGHSNQPQHF. The CDR3 bases are TGTGCCAGCAGTTACGGGGGACATAGCAATCAGCCCCAGCATTTT.

The CDR3 is CASSLGIGAAYEQYF. Here the CDR3 DNA reads TGTGCCAGCAGCTTGGGGATAGGAGCAGCCTACGAGCAGTACTTC. This rearrangement joins TRBV5-6 to TRBJ2-7; D remains unclear. This CDR3 region has 15 residues. Trimming took off 0 bases at V and 2 bases at J, with 12 bases between the two ends. From germline, CDR1 is SGHDT and CDR2 YYEEEE.

V usage is TRBV27 and J usage is TRBJ2-7; D possibly corresponds to TRBD2 (6 bases). The V and J ends lost 0 bases and 0 bases respectively, with 15 bases between them. This CDR3 is 17 amino acids long. CDR1 MNHEY and CDR2 SMNVEV come from the germline V gene (reference sequence). CDR3 amino acids: CASSLSRLRGSSYEQYF. CDR3 DNA sequence: TGTGCCAGCAGTTTATCGAGATTACGGGGGAGCTCCTACGAGCAGTACTTC.

V usage is TRBV7-9 and J usage is TRBJ1-2; no firm D call. This CDR3 has 15 amino acids. With 3 bases removed from V and 0 bases from J, the gap between germline ends came to 11 bases. Germline CDR1 SEHNR, CDR2 FQNEAQ (reference sequence). The CDR3 DNA reads as TGTGCCAGCAGCTTTTCCCAATTAGCTAACTATGGCTACACCTTC. Protein sequence: CASSFSQLANYGYTF.

The chain has TRBV5-1 and TRBJ1-5, with TRBD1 matching over 7 bases. CDR1 and CDR2 (germline): SGHRS, YFSETQ. This CDR3 has 15 residues. Losses at the gene ends were 4 bases for V and 7 bases for J; bases not matched to a gene: 11. Here the CDR3 DNA reads TGCGCCAGCAGCACCGGGACAGACCGGGGACAGCCCCAGCATTTT. Translating it yields CASSTGTDRGQPQHF.

This clone was seen only a few times. The V gene is TRBV1, the J gene TRBJ2-7; the table's D call, TRBD2, was not checked against the DNA. TRBV1 is an annotated pseudogene. The CDR3 contains 15 residues. The CDR3 sequence: CTSSRLAGATYEQYF. The DNA of the CDR3 is TGCACCAGCAGCCGTCTAGCGGGGGCGACCTACGAGCAGTACTTC.

The rearrangement links TRBV7-2 to TRBJ1-1, with a possible D match to TRBD1 (6 bases). The germline V gene has CDR1 SGHTA and CDR2 FQGNSA. V dropped 3 bases and J dropped 5 bases, with 13 bases sitting between them. The CDR3 extends over 14 amino acids. DNA of the CDR3: TGTGCCAGCAGCTTGGTCCAGGGGAGAACTGAAGCTTTCTTT. Translating gives CASSLVQGRTEAFF.

The V call is TRBV30, the J call TRBJ2-3; D may be TRBD1 (6 bases). The ends were cut back, 5 bases at V and 2 bases at J, with 11 bases in the middle. The CDR3 covers 13 residues. Germline CDR1 reads GTSNPN; CDR2 reads SVGIG (reference sequence). CDR3 protein: CAWGTGSTDTQYF. CDR3 nucleotides: TGTGCCTGGGGTACAGGGTCCACAGATACGCAGTATTTT.

This sequence joins TRBV3-1 (or the pseudogene TRBV3-2) and TRBJ1-2; D is uncertain. Germline CDR1 reads LGHDT; CDR2 reads YNNKEL (reference sequence). The ends were cut back, 2 bases at V and 8 bases at J, with 15 bases in the middle. This CDR3 is built from 14 residues. The CDR3 here is CASSQRTDGEGYTF. CDR3 nucleotide sequence: TGTGCCAGCAGCCAAAGGACCGACGGGGAGGGCTACACCTTC.

The chain joins TRBV11-2 to TRBJ1-2; D may be TRBD1 (6 bases). This CDR3 has 13 amino acids. V dropped 5 bases and J dropped 3 bases, with 10 bases sitting between them. CDR1 and CDR2 (germline): SGHAT, FQNNGV. The CDR3 nucleotides are TGTGCCAGCAGCATTCAGGGGCACTATGGCTACACCTTC. This gives the protein CASSIQGHYGYTF.

The chain is built from TRBV2 and TRBJ1-5; D might be TRBD1 (5 bases). CDR3 length equals 14 residues. Trimming left V 4 bases short and J 4 bases short, with 11 bases between. From germline, CDR1 is SNHLY and CDR2 FYNNEI. The CDR3: CASSVRQGNQPQHF. CDR3 DNA: TGTGCCAGCAGTGTCCGGCAGGGTAATCAGCCCCAGCATTTT. The full variable domain, completed using reference TRBV2 and TRBJ1-5, is EPEVTQTPSHQVTQMGQEVILRCVPISNHLYFYWYRQILGQKVEFLVSFYNNEISEKSEIFDDQFSVERPDGSNFTLKIRSTKLEDSAMYFCASSVRQGNQPQHFGDGTRLSIL.

Only one count was recorded for this clone. The rearrangement uses TRBV5-1 and TRBJ1-6; 9 bases align to TRBD1. In germline, CDR1 is SGHRS, CDR2 YFSETQ. The V gene end was trimmed by 4 bases and the J gene end by 9 bases; junction bases not matched to a gene: 5. The CDR3 sequence is 14 residues long. The CDR3 bases are TGCGCCAGCAGCCAAGGACAGGGGAGTTCACCCCTCCACTTT. Translation gives CASSQGQGSSPLHF.

This sequence joins TRBV18 and TRBJ1-3; a weak D match, TRBD1 (6 bases). The CDR3 is 17 residues long. V dropped 3 bases and J dropped 2 bases, with 17 bases sitting between them. Per the germline V gene, CDR1 is KGHSH and CDR2 is LQKENI. Here the CDR3 DNA reads TGTGCCAGCTCACCTCGGCAGGGGCGAGTGGCTGGAAACACCATATATTTT. Residues: CASSPRQGRVAGNTIYF.

The rearrangement links TRBV6-4 to TRBJ2-4; tentative D call: TRBD2 (6 bases). CDR1 MRHNA and CDR2 SNTAGT come from the germline V gene. This CDR3 is built from 14 residues. The germline V and J ends were trimmed by 11 bases and 2 bases, with 16 bases remaining between them. Written as DNA, the CDR3 is TGTGCCGCCGTGGAGGGGTGGACCAAAAACATTCAGTACTTC. Amino acids: CAAVEGWTKNIQYF.

This chain joins TRBV11-2 and TRBJ2-1; 7 bases are shared with TRBD1. CDR3 length: 12 residues. Germline V gene sequence: CDR1 SGHAT, CDR2 FQNNGV. V lost 6 bases to trimming and J lost 8 bases; unmatched junction nucleotides: 4. CDR3 residues: CASSPGGYEQFF. For the CDR3, the DNA is TGTGCCAGCAGTCCAGGGGGTTATGAGCAGTTCTTC.

This rearrangement joins TRBV6-6 to TRBJ1-5; the D is unclear. V dropped 2 bases and J dropped 8 bases, with 7 bases sitting between them. The CDR3 is made up of 12 amino acids. The germline V gene has CDR1 MNHNY and CDR2 SVGAGI (reference sequence). The CDR3 region is CASSYPREPQHF. The CDR3 DNA reads TGTGCCAGCAGTTACCCGCGGGAGCCCCAGCATTTT.

V usage is TRBV3-1 (or the pseudogene TRBV3-2) and J usage is TRBJ2-1; TRBD2 agrees at 7 bases. The trim removed 4 bases at V and 7 bases at J, leaving 7 bases unmatched. This CDR3 has 14 residues. Per germline, CDR1 LGHDT and CDR2 YNNKEL (reference sequence). The CDR3 DNA reads as TGTGCCAGCAGCCCCGGACTAGTCCCGAATGAGCAGTTCTTC. It yields the protein CASSPGLVPNEQFF.

In this sample, this clone turned up once. The chain has TRBV21-1 and TRBJ2-2; the table's D call, TRBD2, was not checked against the DNA. TRBV21-1 is marked as a pseudogene. This CDR3 spans 17 amino acids. CDR3 amino acids: CASNAPRRARSSGELFF. In DNA form, the CDR3 reads TGTGCCAGCAACGCCCCTAGGAGGGCTAGATCTTCCGGGGAGCTGTTTTTT.

The chain links TRBV23-1 to TRBJ1-2; 7 bases fit TRBD1. TRBV23-1 is placed among ORFs of uncertain function. The CDR3 is made up of 14 amino acids. V shed 3 bases, J shed 2 bases, and the junction held 3 bases outside the gene matches. The CDR3 DNA sequence: TGCGCCAGCAGTCATAAACAGGGGAACTATGGCTACACCTTC. Translated: CASSHKQGNYGYTF.

V and J are TRBV30 and TRBJ2-7; TRBD1 agrees at 8 bases. Germline values: CDR1 GTSNPN, CDR2 SVGIG (reference sequence). The length of the CDR3 is 14 residues. J gave up 3 bases and V 3 bases, and 7 bases lay outside the gene matches. This chain's CDR3 is CAWRRQGTFYEQYF. The CDR3 DNA follows: TGTGCCTGGAGGAGACAGGGGACTTTCTACGAGCAGTACTTC.

V and J are TRBV6-6 and TRBJ2-1, with TRBD1 identical over 12 bases. In germline, CDR1 is MNHNY, CDR2 SVGAGI (reference sequence). This CDR3 comprises 16 residues. The J segment lost 7 bases and the V segment lost 2 bases, leaving 6 bases of the junction unmatched. The CDR3 DNA is TGTGCCAGCAGTTACGGTTCGGGACAGGGGGCAAATGAGCAGTTCTTC. Translating it yields CASSYGSGQGANEQFF.